The next 31 T cell receptor beta chains were all read from a single sample in a study of cytomegalovirus exposure and HLA in healthy donors. The PCR had 60 Vbeta and 13 Jbeta primers. Repertoires were generated with immunoSEQ multiplex PCR, while TCRdb's copy carries only in-frame clones and drops some. The sample records 120,000 or so clones, over 8.5% being singletons. Specimen: PBMCs. The source of these receptors is a woman aged 40 to 50 in good health and CMV-seropositive.

This clone came up a few times. This chain joins TRBV27 and TRBJ1-1, with TRBD1 matching over 7 bases. V shed 7 bases, J shed 6 bases, and the junction held 11 bases outside the gene matches. Germline CDR1 and CDR2: MNHEY and SMNVEV (reference sequence). The CDR3 has 14 residues. DNA of the CDR3: TGTGCCAGCAAGGTTACAGGGGTCTTACCTGAAGCTTTCTTT. It is translated as CASKVTGVLPEAFF.

The chain employs TRBV11-2 and TRBJ1-6; D gene unclear. Looked up from germline, CDR1 is SGHAT and CDR2 is FQNNGV. Trimming shortened V by 5 bases and J by 2 bases, and 16 bases separated the two germline ends. The CDR3 loop spans 17 amino acids. The CDR3 sequence is CASSRSTGRPYNSPLHF. The CDR3, as DNA: TGTGCCAGCAGCCGGTCGACCGGGAGACCCTATAATTCACCCCTCCACTTT.

The V and J genes are TRBV7-2 and TRBJ1-4; no definite D call. Germline lookup yields CDR1 SGHTA and CDR2 FQGNSA. CDR3 length equals 13 residues. Deletions cut 8 bases from V and 5 bases from J, with 12 bases between. The CDR3 sequence is CASDSQPNEKLFF. The CDR3 region has the DNA TGTGCCAGCGACTCGCAGCCAAATGAAAAACTGTTTTTT.

The chain recombines TRBV11-3 with TRBJ1-1, with D possibly being TRBD1 (5 bases). V dropped 1 base and J dropped 1 base, with 7 bases sitting between them. The CDR3 contains 14 residues. Germline-derived CDR1 and CDR2 are SGHNT and YENEEA. The CDR3 here is CASSLGRGNTEAFF. The CDR3 DNA is TGTGCCAGCAGCTTAGGAAGGGGGAACACTGAAGCTTTCTTT.

The J gene is TRBJ1-6, the V gene TRBV5-8; D is undetermined. Germline values: CDR1 SGHTS, CDR2 YDEGEE. Trimming took off 0 bases at V and 5 bases at J, with 9 bases between the two ends. This CDR3 region has 15 residues. The CDR3 here is CASSLVDTDNSPLHF. The CDR3 nucleotides read TGTGCCAGCAGCTTGGTAGACACCGATAATTCACCCCTCCACTTT.

This chain uses TRBV18 with TRBJ2-7; possible D gene TRBD1, 6 bases. The germline V and J ends were trimmed by 5 bases and 2 bases, with 10 bases remaining between them. The CDR3 is made up of 13 amino acids. Per the germline V gene, CDR1 is KGHSH and CDR2 is LQKENI. The chain's CDR3 is CASSIQGTYEQYF. CDR3 in DNA: TGTGCCAGCTCAATACAGGGAACCTACGAGCAGTACTTC.

The table lists this clone with a few counts. The CDR3, as DNA: TGTGCCAGCAAAATGACAGGGACCTACGAGCAGTACTTC. It specifies CASKMTGTYEQYF. J is TRBJ2-7 and V is TRBV6-1; 7 bases are a match to TRBD1. Germline V gene data show CDR1 as MNHNS and CDR2 as SASEGT. This CDR3 has 13 residues. The V segment lost 7 bases and the J segment 2 bases; nucleotides outside the gene matches: 5.

This clone turned up a few times. This sequence joins TRBV5-1 and TRBJ1-2; unclear D gene. Trimming took 0 bases from V and 10 from J, leaving 7 bases between them. The CDR3 has 11 amino acids. The germline V gene encodes CDR1 SGHRS and CDR2 YFSETQ. Here the CDR3 reads CASSLAGDYTF. The CDR3 nucleotides read TGCGCCAGCAGCTTGGCCGGTGACTACACCTTC.

The chain joins TRBV18 to TRBJ1-2, with 7 bases identical to TRBD1. CDR1 is KGHSH, CDR2 LQKENI, per germline. This CDR3 region has 13 residues. V lost 4 bases, J lost 4 bases, and 3 bases stayed unmatched. This CDR3 is CASSRKGAYGYTF. The DNA of the CDR3 is TGTGCCAGCTCACGGAAGGGGGCCTATGGCTACACCTTC.

The chain combines TRBV7-8 with TRBJ1-2; tentative D call: TRBD1 (6 bases). The V end lost 3 bases, the J end lost 3 bases, and 14 bases lay between the germline ends. From germline, CDR1 is SGHVS and CDR2 FQNEAQ. CDR3 length: 15 amino acids. CDR3 sequence reads: CASSFSADSYYGYTF. CDR3 coding DNA: TGTGCCAGCAGCTTTAGCGCGGACAGTTACTATGGCTACACCTTC.

The chain joins TRBV6-6 to TRBJ1-5; D is perhaps TRBD1 (6 bases). V lost 7 bases to trimming and J lost 0 bases, with 13 bases between them. The CDR3 is made up of 15 amino acids. Germline-derived CDR1 and CDR2 are MNHNY and SVGAGI (reference sequence). CDR3 nucleotides: TGTGCCAGCAACCCGGACAGCTATAGCAATCAGCCCCAGCATTTT. Protein: CASNPDSYSNQPQHF.

The chain links TRBV5-6 to TRBJ1-1; a possible D gene is TRBD1 (6 bases). The V end was cut by 2 bases, the J end by 1 base, with 15 bases between. The V gene's germline CDR1 is SGHDT and CDR2 YYEEEE. This CDR3 comprises 16 residues. The CDR3 nucleotides are TGTGCCAGCAGCTTATACTCAGGGGCCCCGAACACTGAAGCTTTCTTT. Residues: CASSLYSGAPNTEAFF.

This chain links TRBV7-3 with TRBJ2-1; a weak D match, TRBD1 (5 bases). V lost 3 bases and J lost 3, with 6 bases in between. There are 13 residues in the CDR3. Germline V lookup: CDR1 SGHTA, CDR2 FQGTGA. This CDR3 is CASSFGHYNEQFF. The CDR3, as DNA: TGTGCCAGCAGCTTCGGACACTACAATGAGCAGTTCTTC.

This clone has more than one count but fewer than ten. The chain combines TRBV28 with TRBJ2-1, with TRBD1 as a possible D gene (5 bases). V was pared by 2 bases and J by 3 bases, with 14 bases between. This CDR3 contains 16 residues. CDR1 is MDHEN, CDR2 SYDVKM, per germline. CDR3 loop: CASSLKDILYYNEQFF. In DNA form, the CDR3 reads TGTGCCAGCAGTTTAAAGGACATCTTATACTACAATGAGCAGTTCTTC.

This clone was detected only a few times. The chain uses TRBV6-1 and TRBJ1-1; perhaps TRBD1 as D (5 bases). CDR3 length: 13 residues. V dropped 5 bases and J dropped 3 bases, with 10 bases sitting between them. The germline V gene encodes CDR1 MNHNS and CDR2 SASEGT. CDR3 bases: TGTGCCAGCAGTCTTTGGGGGGACACTGAAGCTTTCTTT. Protein product: CASSLWGDTEAFF.

The chain has TRBV6-4 and TRBJ1-4; 8 positions agree with TRBD1. Germline V gene lookup returns CDR1 MRHNA and CDR2 SNTAGT. V lost 2 bases, J lost 3 bases, and 2 bases stayed unmatched. The CDR3 consists of 15 residues. CDR3 in DNA: TGTGCCAGCAGTGACCTGGACAGGGCTAATGAAAAACTGTTTTTT. It encodes CASSDLDRANEKLFF.

The V gene is TRBV28, the J gene TRBJ2-7; TRBD2 is a possible D gene (6 bases). Germline-derived CDR1 and CDR2 are MDHEN and SYDVKM. V lost 5 bases and J lost 4, with 12 bases in between. This CDR3 is 13 amino acids long. The chain's CDR3 is CASSLGEEYEQYF. CDR3 DNA sequence: TGTGCCAGCAGTCTGGGGGAGGAATACGAGCAGTACTTC.

This clone has only a few counts. This chain uses TRBV27 with TRBJ2-5; 9 nucleotides agree with TRBD1. CDR1 and CDR2 (germline): MNHEY, SMNVEV (reference sequence). V lost 5 bases and J lost 5; bases outside the gene matches: 6. This CDR3 is 14 amino acids long. DNA for the CDR3: TGTGCCAGCAGTCACGGACAGGGGAGTGAGACCCAGTACTTC. Translated, it gives CASSHGQGSETQYF.

This clone has more than one count but fewer than ten. The chain uses TRBV5-1 and TRBJ1-5; 8 nucleotides line up with TRBD1. V lost 4 bases to trimming and J lost 8 bases; unmatched junction nucleotides: 8. The CDR3 has 14 amino acids. The germline CDR1 and CDR2 sequences are SGHRS and YFSETQ. CDR3 sequence: CASSPGQGAEPQHF. The CDR3, as DNA: TGCGCCAGCAGCCCAGGCCAGGGGGCAGAGCCCCAGCATTTT.

The chain joins TRBV13 to TRBJ1-1; D might be TRBD1 (5 bases). Trimming removed 4 bases at V and 0 bases at J, with 9 bases between. Germline V gene sequence: CDR1 PRHDT, CDR2 FYEKMQ (reference sequence). This CDR3 region has 14 residues. The CDR3 DNA reads as TGTGCCAGCAGCTCGGACACACTGAACACTGAAGCTTTCTTT. This encodes CASSSDTLNTEAFF.

The V and J genes are TRBV10-1 and TRBJ1-1; TRBD1 matches 9 bases. V trimming: 3 bases; J trimming: 8 bases; junction bases outside the gene matches: 7. The germline V gene has CDR1 WNHNN and CDR2 SYGVQD (reference sequence). The CDR3 is 14 amino acids. In DNA, the CDR3 is TGCGCCAGCAGTGAAGGGACAGGGAAAGGGGAAGCTTTCTTT. Its protein is CASSEGTGKGEAFF.

In this sample, this clone turned up a few times. V and J are TRBV5-1 and TRBJ1-4; no definite D call. The CDR3 is made up of 17 amino acids. The ends were cut back, 1 base at V and 1 base at J, with 14 bases in the middle. CDR1 is SGHRS and CDR2 is YFSETQ in the germline V gene. CDR3 coding DNA: TGCGCCAGCAGCTTGAATGGCAAGCGGGTAACTAATGAAAAACTGTTTTTT. This translates into CASSLNGKRVTNEKLFF.

This clone was counted only a few times. This sequence joins TRBV9 and TRBJ1-2; 9 nucleotides line up with TRBD1. CDR1 SGDLS and CDR2 YYNGEE come from the germline V gene. The CDR3 runs 16 residues. V trimming: 2 bases; J trimming: 6 bases; junction bases outside the gene matches: 11. This chain's CDR3 is CASSVTRDREMDGYTF. DNA of the CDR3: TGTGCCAGCAGCGTGACCCGGGACAGGGAAATGGATGGCTACACCTTC.

This clone was counted a single time. The chain joins TRBV9 to TRBJ2-3, with 10 nucleotides matching TRBD2. Trimming took 1 base from V and 6 from J; bases not matched to a gene: 8. Germline values: CDR1 SGDLS, CDR2 YYNGEE. CDR3 size: 16 residues. DNA for the CDR3: TGTGCCAGCAGCGTACTCCCAGCGGGGGGGCAGGATACGCAGTATTTT. Residues: CASSVLPAGGQDTQYF.

This clone showed up just a few times. The chain links TRBV7-9 to TRBJ2-1; 12 bases map to TRBD2. V lost 2 bases and J lost 7; bases outside the gene matches: 0. Germline loops: CDR1 SEHNR, CDR2 FQNEAQ (reference sequence). CDR3 length: 14 amino acids. The CDR3 loop is CASSLTSGGNEQFF. Written as DNA, the CDR3 is TGTGCCAGCAGCTTAACTAGCGGGGGGAATGAGCAGTTCTTC. Variable domain in full (rest from reference TRBV7-9 and TRBJ2-1): DTGVSQNPRHKITKRGQNVTFRCDPISEHNRLYWYRQTLGQGPEFLTYFQNEAQLEKSRLLSDRFSAERPKGSFSTLEIQRTEQGDSAMYLCASSLTSGGNEQFFGPGTRLTVL.

This clone came up a few times. The chain joins TRBV5-1 to TRBJ2-1, with 8 bases identical to TRBD2. Germline assignment: CDR1 SGHRS and CDR2 YFSETQ. The CDR3 covers 16 residues. With V trimmed by 4 bases and J by 2 bases, 8 bases remained unmatched. This CDR3 is CASSHQSGGPYNEQFF. CDR3 DNA: TGCGCCAGCAGCCATCAGAGCGGGGGACCCTACAATGAGCAGTTCTTC. The full variable domain, rest sourced from reference TRBV5-1 and TRBJ2-1, is KAGVTQTPRYLIKTRGQQVTLSCSPISGHRSVSWYQQTPGQGLQFLFEYFSETQRNKGNFPGRFSGRQFSNSRSEMNVSTLELGDSALYLCASSHQSGGPYNEQFFGPGTRLTVL.

Only a few counts were recorded for this clone. Lacking the conserved final phenylalanine or tryptophan, this CDR3 likely reflects a read error. The gene calls are TRBV30 and TRBJ1-1, with D hard to call. The germline V and J ends were trimmed by 4 bases and 0 bases, with 9 bases remaining between them. The CDR3 sequence is 13 residues long. Germline V CDR1 and CDR2: GTSNPN, SVGIG (reference sequence). Written as DNA, the CDR3 is TGTGCCTGGAACCCAACAGTGAACACTGAAGCTTTCCTT. Translated: CAWNPTVNTEAFL.

This clone was seen more than once but under ten times. The V and J genes are TRBV5-1 and TRBJ2-7; D uncertain. Trimming removed 0 bases from V and 6 bases from J, with 10 bases in between. This CDR3 has 13 residues. Germline CDR1 reads SGHRS; CDR2 reads YFSETQ. The CDR3 loop reads CASSLAARGEQYF. CDR3 DNA: TGCGCCAGCAGCTTGGCGGCCCGCGGCGAGCAGTACTTC.

This clone appeared a few times. The chain uses TRBV2 and TRBJ1-2; weak D call: TRBD1 (6 bases). The V gene lost 7 bases and the J gene lost 3 bases, with 15 bases spanning the gap. Germline lookup yields CDR1 SNHLY and CDR2 FYNNEI. This CDR3 region has 14 residues. CDR3 amino acids: CASKPPDSHYGYTF. CDR3 nucleotide sequence: TGTGCCAGCAAGCCCCCGGACAGCCACTATGGCTACACCTTC.

This clone was detected only a few times. The chain uses TRBV23-1 and TRBJ1-1, with TRBD1 matching over 9 bases. TRBV23-1 is identified as an open reading frame with a role that is uncertain. After removal of 4 bases from V and 0 bases from J, the junction contained 3 bases not matched to a gene. The CDR3 extends over 15 amino acids. The chain's CDR3 is CASSPGQGVNTEAFF. CDR3 sequence (DNA): TGCGCCAGCAGTCCGGGACAGGGCGTGAACACTGAAGCTTTCTTT.

This clone appeared a few times. The CDR3 region is CASSEGFVGQGATLHGYTF. The CDR3 nucleotides read TGTGCCAGCAGTGAAGGATTTGTAGGACAGGGGGCGACTTTGCATGGCTACACCTTC. The rearrangement joins TRBV6-1 to TRBJ1-2; 11 bases match TRBD1. CDR3 size: 19 residues. The junction had 16 bases not matched to a gene; V was cut back by 1 base and J by 6 bases. Per the germline V gene, CDR1 is MNHNS and CDR2 is SASEGT.